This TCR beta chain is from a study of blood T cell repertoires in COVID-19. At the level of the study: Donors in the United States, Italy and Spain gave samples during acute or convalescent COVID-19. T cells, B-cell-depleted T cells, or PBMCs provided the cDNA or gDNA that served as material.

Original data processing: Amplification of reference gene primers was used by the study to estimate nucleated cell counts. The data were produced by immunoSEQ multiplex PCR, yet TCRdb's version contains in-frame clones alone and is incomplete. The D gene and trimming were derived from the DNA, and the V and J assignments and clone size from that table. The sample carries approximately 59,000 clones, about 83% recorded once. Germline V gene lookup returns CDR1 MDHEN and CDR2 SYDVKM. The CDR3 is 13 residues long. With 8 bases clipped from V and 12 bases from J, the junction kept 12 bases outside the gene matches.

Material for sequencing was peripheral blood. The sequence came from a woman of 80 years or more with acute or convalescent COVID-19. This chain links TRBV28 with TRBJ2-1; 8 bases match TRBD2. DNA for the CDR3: TGTGCCAGCTGCCCCCCTGCCGGGACTAGGCAGTTCTTC. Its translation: CASCPPAGTRQFF.